This TCR beta chain was found in a study of beta chain features in type 1 diabetes (dated by TCRdb to 2016 to 2019). For the study in its entirety: Mean age, gender distribution, total cell number and subset yield did not differ between patients and healthy donors. A total of 90 million to 130 million sorted cells were examined across all samples, and a strong correlation was observed between cell number per subset and RNA yield. The study compared the TCRB repertoires of sorted circulating CD4+ T cell subsets in recently diagnosed type 1 diabetes patients with those in matched healthy donors. Regulatory and stem cell-like memory subsets were obtained from only 8 patients and roughly eight healthy donors, while naive and central memory subsets were obtained from all 28 donors.

From its cysteine to its phenylalanine, the CDR3 spans 14 amino acids. Solely the CDR3 DNA is kept, with 42 bases framed from the first base. Reading the germline V gene gives CDR1 SGHRS and CDR2 YFSETQ. V lost 4 bases and J lost 1 base; the stretch between them is 11 bases long. As for this clone: Its antigen remains unidentified. Base quality data are lacking; no much larger clone is found one base away.

The investigation overall reported the following: Shorter templates might be favored by PCR, yet because patient and control samples were amplified and corrected together, any such skew would affect both groups equally. At VDJ recombination sites, patients with type 1 diabetes made fewer insertions and deleted more nucleotides, a pattern implying thymic rearrangement abnormalities. Naive, central memory and regulatory TCRB repertoires appeared more similar among patients than among healthy donors. Because cDNA rather than genomic DNA was sequenced, highly expressing activated cells could have been over-represented, although no difference in activation and CD3 levels was found between groups. Type 1 diabetes patients showed a moderate but significant shortening of TCRB CDR3 length in all four CD4+ subsets. HLA sub-analyses involved small numbers of individuals, so any influence of HLA type on TCRB rearrangement remained unresolved.

All of the isolated RNA was reverse transcribed with the High Capacity cDNA Reverse Transcription Kit, so expressed TCRB transcripts were sequenced. Deep immunoSEQ sequencing was performed on naive, central memory and regulatory T cell samples, with an average of around 3.4 million total reads per sample. Sorted cells were lysed in RLT buffer, and RNA was extracted using DNase-treated RNeasy Micro or Mini kits according to cell number. Each cell subset was processed on its own to prevent cross-contamination, while patient and healthy donor samples were processed together. TCRB sequences were amplified from cDNA with the immunoSEQ multiplex PCR, producing 87-bp fragments spanning the CDR3 region. Sequencing of the amplicons was performed on the Illumina HiSeq platform. In the source study's methods: Synthetic template baselines were used to correct PCR bias computationally, reads within Hamming distance 2 were collapsed, and singletons that could not be merged were discarded. Reads were aligned against IMGT to assign V, D and J genes, CDR3 length and insertions or deletions at six rearrangement sites. Clonotype counts were normalized to sorted cell number within each subset before computing true diversity and Gini coefficients with the tcR R package. The overlap coefficient, calculated on TCRB nucleotide sequences, was used to measure repertoire sharing. Out-of-frame TCRB sequences from naive cells were analyzed as a proxy for the pre-selection repertoire. TCRdb holds this immuneACCESS table with in-frame rearrangements only. Some clones are missing; in checked studies, unresolved V genes explain under half, and the rest has no known cause. Clone size and the V and J calls come from that table; the DNA yielded D and trimming. Here the sample has about 740,000 clones; under 15% occur a single time. Around 0.022% of the sample comes from the top ten.

Each donor gave one peripheral blood draw, around 0.12 L on average, collected into heparinised tubes. Naive, central memory, regulatory and stem cell-like memory CD4+ T cells were sorted on a BD FACSAria II using a panel including CD45RO, CCR7, CD25, CD127, CD95 and CD27. A purity above 95% was achieved for all sorted populations. PBMCs were isolated right away by Lymphoprep density gradient centrifugation and were stained directly, without culture. So that batch effects would be minimized, each experiment stained and sorted samples in pairs, pairing one healthy donor with one patient. The sequence came from a young man with type 1 diabetes. This sequence uses TRBV5-1 and TRBJ2-5; the D gene cannot be named for sure. The sequenced material came from naive CD4+ T cells from blood. The cell subset or site label corresponds to: true naive CD4+ T cells. The CDR3 here reads CASSRRNSQETQYF. The bases are TGCGCCAGCAGCCGCCGAAACAGCCAAGAGACCCAGTACTTC. Where the CDR3 stops, the reference TRBV5-1 and TRBJ2-5 genes take over; the full variable domain is KAGVTQTPRYLIKTRGQQVTLSCSPISGHRSVSWYQQTPGQGLQFLFEYFSETQRNKGNFPGRFSGRQFSNSRSEMNVSTLELGDSALYLCASSRRNSQETQYFGPGTRLLVL.